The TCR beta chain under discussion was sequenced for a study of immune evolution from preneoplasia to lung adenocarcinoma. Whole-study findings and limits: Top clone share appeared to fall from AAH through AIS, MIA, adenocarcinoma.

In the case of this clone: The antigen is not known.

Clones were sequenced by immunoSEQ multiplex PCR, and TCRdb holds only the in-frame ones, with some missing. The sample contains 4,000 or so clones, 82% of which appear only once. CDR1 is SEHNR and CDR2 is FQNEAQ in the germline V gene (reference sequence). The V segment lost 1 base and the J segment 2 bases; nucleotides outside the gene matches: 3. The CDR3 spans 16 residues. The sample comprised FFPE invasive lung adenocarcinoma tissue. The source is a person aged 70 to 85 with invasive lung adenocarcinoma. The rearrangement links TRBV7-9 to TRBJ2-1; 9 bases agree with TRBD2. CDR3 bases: TGTGCCAGCAGCTTAGTACTAGCGGGCCCCTACAATGAGCAGTTCTTC. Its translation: CASSLVLAGPYNEQFF.